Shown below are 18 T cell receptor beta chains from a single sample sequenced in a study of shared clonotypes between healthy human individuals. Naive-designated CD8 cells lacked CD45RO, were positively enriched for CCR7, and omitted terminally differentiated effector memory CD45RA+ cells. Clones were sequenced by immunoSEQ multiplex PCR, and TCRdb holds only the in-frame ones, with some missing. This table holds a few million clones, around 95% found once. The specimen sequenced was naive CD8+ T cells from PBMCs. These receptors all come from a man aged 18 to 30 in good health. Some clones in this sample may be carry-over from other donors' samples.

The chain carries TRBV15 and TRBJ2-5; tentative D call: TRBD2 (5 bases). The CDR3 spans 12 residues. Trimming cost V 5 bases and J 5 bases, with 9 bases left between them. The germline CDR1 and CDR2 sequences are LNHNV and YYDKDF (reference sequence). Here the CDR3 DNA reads TGTGCCACCAGCGGTAGGAGGGAGACCCAGTACTTC. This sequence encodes CATSGRRETQYF.

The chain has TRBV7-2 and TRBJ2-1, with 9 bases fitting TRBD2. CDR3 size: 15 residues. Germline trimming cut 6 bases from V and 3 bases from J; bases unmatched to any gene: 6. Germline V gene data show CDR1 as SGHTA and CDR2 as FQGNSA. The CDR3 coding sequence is TGTGCCAGCAGGGGACTAGCAGGGGGCTACAATGAGCAGTTCTTC. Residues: CASRGLAGGYNEQFF.

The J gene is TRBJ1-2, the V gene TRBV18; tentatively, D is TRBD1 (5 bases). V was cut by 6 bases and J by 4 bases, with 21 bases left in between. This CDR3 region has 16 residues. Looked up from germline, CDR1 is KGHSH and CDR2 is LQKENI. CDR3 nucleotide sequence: TGTGCCAGCTCGGACCCCCGGGACCGCGGGATCTATGGCTACACCTTC. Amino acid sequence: CASSDPRDRGIYGYTF. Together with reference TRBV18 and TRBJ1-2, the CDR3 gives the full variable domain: NAGVMQNPRHLVRRRGQEARLRCSPMKGHSHVYWYRQLPEEGLKFMVYLQKENIIDESGMPKERFSAEFPKEGPSILRIQQVVRGDSAAYFCASSDPRDRGIYGYTFGSGTRLTVV.

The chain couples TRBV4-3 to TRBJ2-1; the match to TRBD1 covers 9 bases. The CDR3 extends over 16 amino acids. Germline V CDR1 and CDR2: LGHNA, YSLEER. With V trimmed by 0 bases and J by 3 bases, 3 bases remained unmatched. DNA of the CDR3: TGCGCCAGCAGCCAAGATCGACAGGGGGTCTACAATGAGCAGTTCTTC. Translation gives CASSQDRQGVYNEQFF.

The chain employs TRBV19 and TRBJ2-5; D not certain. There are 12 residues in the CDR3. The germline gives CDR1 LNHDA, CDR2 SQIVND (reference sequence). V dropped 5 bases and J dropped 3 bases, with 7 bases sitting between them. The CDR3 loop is CASSFWKETQYF. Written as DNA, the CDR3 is TGTGCCAGTAGTTTCTGGAAAGAGACCCAGTACTTC.

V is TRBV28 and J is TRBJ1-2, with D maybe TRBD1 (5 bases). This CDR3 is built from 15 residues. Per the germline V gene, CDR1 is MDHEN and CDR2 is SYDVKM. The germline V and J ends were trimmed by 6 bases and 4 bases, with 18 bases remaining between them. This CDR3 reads CASSEDRRLLYGYTF. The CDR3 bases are TGTGCCAGCAGCGAAGACAGACGCCTACTCTATGGCTACACCTTC.

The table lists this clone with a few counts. The CDR3 sequence: CASRWGLEDGYTF. CDR3 bases: TGCGCCAGCAGGTGGGGATTAGAAGACGGCTACACCTTC. V usage is TRBV5-1 and J usage is TRBJ1-2; unclear D gene. Germline assignment: CDR1 SGHRS and CDR2 YFSETQ. Trimming pared 5 bases from V and 8 bases from J, leaving 16 bases between. The CDR3 is 13 amino acids.

The chain's CDR3 is CASSLVVLDRGTTDTQYF. In nucleotides, the CDR3 is TGCGCCAGCAGCTTGGTCGTGCTGGACAGGGGGACCACAGATACGCAGTATTTT. V gene TRBV5-1 combines with J gene TRBJ2-3; 10 positions agree with TRBD1. The CDR3 is 18 amino acids. The trim removed 0 bases at V and 2 bases at J, leaving 9 bases unmatched. The V gene's germline CDR1 is SGHRS and CDR2 YFSETQ.

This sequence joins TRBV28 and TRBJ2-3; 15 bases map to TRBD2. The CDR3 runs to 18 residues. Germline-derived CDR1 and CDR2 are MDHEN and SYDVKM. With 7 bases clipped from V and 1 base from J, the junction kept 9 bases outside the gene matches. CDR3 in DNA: TGTGCCAGCACCTGGGGACTAGCGGGAGGCCTGGGCACAGATACGCAGTATTTT. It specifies CASTWGLAGGLGTDTQYF.

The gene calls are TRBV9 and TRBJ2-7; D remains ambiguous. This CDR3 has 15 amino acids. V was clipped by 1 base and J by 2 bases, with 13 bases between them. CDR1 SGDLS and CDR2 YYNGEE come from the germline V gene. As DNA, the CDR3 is TGTGCCAGCAGCGTATCGAGCAGCCCAGCCTACGAGCAGTACTTC. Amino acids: CASSVSSSPAYEQYF. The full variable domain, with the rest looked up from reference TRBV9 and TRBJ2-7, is DSGVTQTPKHLITATGQRVTLRCSPRSGDLSVYWYQQSLDQGLQFLIQYYNGEERAKGNILERFSAQQFPDLHSELNLSSLELGDSALYFCASSVSSSPAYEQYFGPGTRLTVT.

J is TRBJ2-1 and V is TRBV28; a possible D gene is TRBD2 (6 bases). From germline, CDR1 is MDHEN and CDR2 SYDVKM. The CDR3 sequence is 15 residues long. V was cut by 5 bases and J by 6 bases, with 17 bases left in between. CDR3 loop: CASSPRGGNANEQFF. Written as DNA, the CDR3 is TGTGCCAGCAGTCCTCGGGGCGGGAACGCCAATGAGCAGTTCTTC.

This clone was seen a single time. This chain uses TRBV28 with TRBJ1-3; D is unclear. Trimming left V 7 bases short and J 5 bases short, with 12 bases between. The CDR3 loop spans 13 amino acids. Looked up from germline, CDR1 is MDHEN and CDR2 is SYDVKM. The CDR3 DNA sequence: TGTGCCAGCAAGATCCAGGCCCGAAACACCATATATTTT. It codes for CASKIQARNTIYF.

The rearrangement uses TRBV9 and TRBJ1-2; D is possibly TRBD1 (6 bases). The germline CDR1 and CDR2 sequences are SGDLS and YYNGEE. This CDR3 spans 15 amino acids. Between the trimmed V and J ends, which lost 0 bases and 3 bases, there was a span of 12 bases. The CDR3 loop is CASSVAAGADYGYTF. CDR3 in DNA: TGTGCCAGCAGCGTAGCTGCGGGGGCGGACTATGGCTACACCTTC.

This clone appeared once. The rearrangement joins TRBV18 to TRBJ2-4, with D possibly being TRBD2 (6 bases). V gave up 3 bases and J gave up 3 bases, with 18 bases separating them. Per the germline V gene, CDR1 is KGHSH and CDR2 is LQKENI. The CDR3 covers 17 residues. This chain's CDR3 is CASSPGSGADVKNIQYF. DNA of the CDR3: TGTGCCAGCTCACCTGGGTCGGGAGCGGATGTCAAAAACATTCAGTACTTC.

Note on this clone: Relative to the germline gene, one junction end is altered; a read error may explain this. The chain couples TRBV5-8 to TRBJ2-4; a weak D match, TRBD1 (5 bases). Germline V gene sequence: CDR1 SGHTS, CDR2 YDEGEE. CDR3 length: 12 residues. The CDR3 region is CASSGPRTPPFF. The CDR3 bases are TGTGCCAGCAGCGGCCCCCGGACACCACCTTTCTTC.

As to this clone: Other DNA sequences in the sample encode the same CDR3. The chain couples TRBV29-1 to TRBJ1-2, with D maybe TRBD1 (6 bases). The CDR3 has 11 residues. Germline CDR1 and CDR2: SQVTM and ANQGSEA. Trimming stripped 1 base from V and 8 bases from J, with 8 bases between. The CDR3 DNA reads TGCAGCGTTGAAGCAGGGGTCGGCTACACCTTC. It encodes CSVEAGVGYTF.

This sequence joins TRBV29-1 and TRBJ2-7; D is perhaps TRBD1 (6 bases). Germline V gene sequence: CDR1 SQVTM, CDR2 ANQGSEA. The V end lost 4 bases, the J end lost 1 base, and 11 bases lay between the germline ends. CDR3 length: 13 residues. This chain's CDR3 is CSVAAGESYEQYF. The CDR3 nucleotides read TGCAGCGTTGCGGCAGGGGAGTCCTACGAGCAGTACTTC.

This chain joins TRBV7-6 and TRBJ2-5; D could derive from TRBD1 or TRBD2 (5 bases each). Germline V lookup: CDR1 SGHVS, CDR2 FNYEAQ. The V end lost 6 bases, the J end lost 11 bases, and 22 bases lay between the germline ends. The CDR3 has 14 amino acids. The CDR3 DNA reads TGTGCCAGCAGGGCTCGGGGCTCTATGTCCAGACAGTACTTC. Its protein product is CASRARGSMSRQYF.